The rows below give T cell receptor beta chains drawn from one sample of a study of T cells after yellow fever vaccination. TCRdb independently ran MiXCR on the 5' RACE reads; one entry per CDR3 protein. This table holds approximately 150,000 distinct CDR3 sequences, 7% to 9% found once. Sequenced here: CD4+ T cells sorted from PBMCs, sampled 5 days after the yellow fever booster vaccination. These receptors all come from a man between 25 and 39 years old who received the YFV17D yellow fever vaccine. The CDR3 runs from the conserved cysteine through the conserved F or W. A D gene is named only where the DNA matches it firmly. Clone size is stated in some rows and not others, as once, few, many or a class when expanded.

cdr3_aa	cdr3_nt	clone_size	v_call	j_call	d_call
CASSPPGQRTYEQYF	TGTGCCAGCAGTCCACCGGGACAGCGTACCTACGAGCAGTACTTC	many	TRBV6-2/TRBV6-3	TRBJ2-7	TRBD1
CSATLAGGPLSYEQYF	TGCAGTGCTACCCTAGCGGGAGGGCCTTTATCCTACGAGCAGTACTTC	many	TRBV20-1	TRBJ2-7	TRBD2
CAWSVYPGLAVHRSYEQYF	TGTGCCTGGAGTGTATATCCGGGACTAGCGGTTCATAGAAGCTACGAGCAGTACTTC	NA	TRBV30	TRBJ2-7	TRBD2
CASSSDRDTGELFF	TGTGCCAGCAGCTCAGACAGAGACACCGGGGAGCTGTTTTTT	many	TRBV7-2	TRBJ2-2	NA
CASSRTGTGNQPQHF	TGTGCCAGCAGTAGGACCGGGACAGGCAATCAGCCCCAGCATTTT	many	TRBV7-9	TRBJ1-5	TRBD1
CASSPGLAGRYNEQFF	TGTGCCAGCAGCCCCGGACTAGCGGGAAGATACAATGAGCAGTTCTTC	few	TRBV14	TRBJ2-1	TRBD2
CASSLGMNTEAFF	TGTGCCAGCAGCTTAGGCATGAACACTGAAGCTTTCTTT	many	TRBV7-9	TRBJ1-1	NA
CASSLDQGAIGEQYF	TGCGCCAGCAGCTTGGATCAGGGGGCAATAGGCGAGCAGTACTTC	many	TRBV5-1	TRBJ2-7	TRBD1
CASSYSWRLGNEQFF	TGTGCCAGCAGTTACTCTTGGCGCTTAGGGAATGAGCAGTTCTTC	many	TRBV6-5	TRBJ2-1	NA
CASTATSAGIYNEQFF	TGTGCCAGCACCGCTACTAGCGCGGGGATATACAATGAGCAGTTCTTC	many	TRBV6-5	TRBJ2-1	TRBD2